The TCR beta chain described here comes from a study of shared clonotypes between healthy human individuals. Data came from immunoSEQ multiplex PCR; TCRdb stores just in-frame clones and leaves some out. The sample has almost 750,000 clones, about two thirds seen once; the top ten hold under 2%. The sample comprised memory CD4+ T cells sorted from blood. Subset in this sample: CD45RA-negative fraction. The source of this sequence is a woman between 25 and 40 years old in good health.

The CDR3 sequence: CAWMRTSGSYEQYF. In DNA form, the CDR3 reads TGTGCCTGGATGAGGACTAGCGGGTCCTACGAGCAGTACTTC. J is TRBJ2-7 and V is TRBV30, with 11 bases that match TRBD2. Germline V lookup: CDR1 GTSNPN, CDR2 SVGIG (reference sequence). The CDR3 has 14 amino acids. V was pared by 4 bases and J by 1 base, with 3 bases of the junction left unmatched. The entire variable domain, with the rest obtained from reference TRBV30 and TRBJ2-7, is as follows: SQTIHQWPATLVQPVGSPLSLECTVEGTSNPNLYWYRQAAGRGLQLLFYSVGIGQISSEVPQNLSASRPQDRQFILSSKKLLLSDSGFYLCAWMRTSGSYEQYFGPGTRLTVT.